A selection of T cell receptor beta chains follows, all from one sample in a study of shared clonotypes between healthy human individuals. The assay was immunoSEQ multiplex PCR, and TCRdb's table has in-frame clones only and misses some. The sample holds 2 million to 2.5 million clones, 85% to 95% seen once. The sequenced sample was naive CD4+ T cells from PBMCs. The receptor set was obtained from a man aged 18 to 35 in good health. Some clones in this sample may be carry-over from other donors' samples. Each CDR3 is given with its conserved first and last residue. D genes are given only for firm matches. Some rows mark clone size as missing; the rest say once, few, many or name a class of expanded clone.

d_call	v_call	j_call	clone_size	cdr3_aa	cdr3_nt
.	TRBV2	TRBJ2-7	.	CASGGKEQYF	TGTGCCAGCGGGGGGAAGGAGCAGTACTTC
.	TRBV28	TRBJ1-2	.	CASSFPREDGYTF	TGTGCCAGCAGTTTTCCAAGAGAGGATGGCTACACCTTC
TRBD2	TRBV28	TRBJ2-2	.	CASSLRRRAGDIGELFF	TGTGCCAGCAGTTTACGACGAAGAGCGGGAGATATCGGGGAGCTGTTTTTT
TRBD2	TRBV29-1	TRBJ2-3	.	CSVERGRGTDTQYF	TGCAGCGTTGAACGCGGGAGGGGCACAGATACGCAGTATTTT
TRBD2	TRBV14	TRBJ2-1	once	CASSRLAPSSYNEQFF	TGTGCCAGCAGTCGACTAGCACCAAGCTCCTACAATGAGCAGTTCTTC
TRBD1	TRBV5-1	TRBJ2-5	.	CASSTQGQETQYF	TGCGCCAGCAGCACACAGGGGCAAGAGACCCAGTACTTC
TRBD1	TRBV7-2	TRBJ1-1	.	CVEGQGAGTEAFF	TGTGTCGAGGGACAGGGGGCGGGCACTGAAGCTTTCTTT
.	TRBV6-1	TRBJ2-7	.	CASSEASYYEQYF	TGTGCCAGCAGTGAAGCGAGCTACTACGAGCAGTACTTC
.	TRBV27	TRBJ2-7	.	CASSPQGFPSYEQYF	TGTGCCAGCAGCCCCCAGGGGTTCCCCTCCTACGAGCAGTACTTC
TRBD2	TRBV7-2	TRBJ2-3	.	CASSLAPGLAGSLPDTQYF	TGTGCCAGCAGCTTAGCCCCGGGACTAGCGGGAAGCCTCCCAGATACGCAGTATTTT
.	TRBV5-1	TRBJ2-7	.	CASSLDRQRSSYEQYF	TGCGCCAGCAGCTTGGATCGTCAGAGGAGCTCCTACGAGCAGTACTTC
.	TRBV2	TRBJ1-2	few	CASSVRFGYTF	TGTGCCAGCAGTGTTCGCTTTGGCTACACCTTC
.	TRBV7-2	TRBJ2-3	.	CASSFNIGGTDTQYF	TGTGCCAGCAGCTTTAACATCGGAGGGACAGATACGCAGTATTTT
.	TRBV5-1	TRBJ2-7	.	CASSLGRALNYEQYF	TGCGCCAGCAGCTTGGGCAGGGCCCTTAACTACGAGCAGTACTTC
.	TRBV5-5	TRBJ2-7	.	CASSFLRGSSYEQYF	TGTGCCAGCAGCTTTTTGCGGGGAAGCTCCTACGAGCAGTACTTC
.	TRBV5-3	TRBJ1-2	.	CARSSDRASNYGYTF	TGTGCCAGAAGCTCGGACAGAGCCTCTAACTATGGCTACACCTTC
TRBD1	TRBV5-6	TRBJ2-3	.	CASQGADTQYF	TGTGCCAGCCAGGGGGCAGATACGCAGTATTTT
TRBD1	TRBV2	TRBJ1-2	.	CASSDAGGMRGYTF	TGTGCCAGCAGTGATGCAGGGGGCATGAGGGGCTACACCTTC
.	TRBV28	TRBJ1-6	.	CACQGNSNSPLHF	TGTGCCTGCCAGGGTAATTCGAATTCACCCCTCCACTTT
.	TRBV30	TRBJ1-1	few	CAWSGQGKEAFF	TGTGCCTGGAGTGGTCAGGGCAAGGAAGCTTTCTTT
.	TRBV9	TRBJ1-5	.	CASSPSGGARQPQHF	TGTGCCAGCAGCCCATCCGGGGGTGCAAGACAGCCCCAGCATTTT
TRBD2	TRBV6-5	TRBJ2-2	.	CASSTGGGYTGELFF	TGTGCCAGCAGCACCGGGGGGGGCTACACCGGGGAGCTGTTTTTT
.	TRBV4-1	TRBJ1-5	few	CASSQDLGREAQHF	TGCGCCAGCAGCCAAGATTTGGGCCGGGAAGCCCAGCATTTT
.	TRBV7-2	TRBJ1-3	.	CASSFARSGNTIYF	TGTGCCAGCAGCTTCGCCCGCTCTGGAAACACCATATATTTT
.	TRBV5-1	TRBJ2-3	.	CASSLGFGTDTQYF	TGCGCCAGCAGCTTGGGGTTCGGCACAGATACGCAGTATTTT
TRBD1	TRBV2	TRBJ2-4	.	CATDRDKNIQYF	TGTGCCACCGACAGGGACAAAAACATTCAGTACTTC
TRBD1	TRBV5-1	TRBJ2-5	.	CASSNGQGWETQYF	TGCGCCAGCAGCAACGGACAGGGGTGGGAGACCCAGTACTTC
TRBD1	TRBV5-1	TRBJ1-1	.	CASSPTTGGTEAFF	TGCGCCAGCAGCCCGACGACAGGGGGCACTGAAGCTTTCTTT
TRBD2	TRBV5-1	TRBJ2-7	.	CASSFVGLGYEQYF	TGCGCCAGCAGCTTCGTTGGACTAGGTTACGAGCAGTACTTC
TRBD1	TRBV27	TRBJ2-2	.	CASRRGQGAANTGELFF	TGTGCCAGCAGAAGGGGACAGGGGGCCGCGAACACCGGGGAGCTGTTTTTT
TRBD2	TRBV29-1	TRBJ2-1	.	CSVGEAGGPENEQFF	TGCAGCGTGGGTGAAGCGGGAGGGCCGGAAAATGAGCAGTTCTTC
TRBD2	TRBV15	TRBJ2-7	.	CATSRLAGGVYEQYF	TGTGCCACCAGCAGACTAGCGGGAGGGGTCTACGAGCAGTACTTC
TRBD1	TRBV27	TRBJ1-4	once	CASRVTGSANEKLFF	TGTGCCAGCAGGGTGACAGGGTCGGCTAATGAAAAACTGTTTTTT
.	TRBV15	TRBJ2-7	.	CATSTPQWGGEQYF	TGTGCCACCAGCACCCCCCAATGGGGTGGCGAGCAGTACTTC
TRBD2	TRBV2	TRBJ2-1	.	CASLRLAGAPGNEQFF	TGTGCCAGCCTCAGACTAGCGGGCGCCCCCGGCAATGAGCAGTTCTTC
.	TRBV28	TRBJ1-2	.	CASSLLGPLYGYTF	TGTGCCAGCAGCCTGTTGGGACCCCTCTATGGCTACACCTTC
.	TRBV4-3	TRBJ2-5	.	CASSQEMGRETQYF	TGCGCCAGCAGCCAAGAGATGGGTCGGGAGACCCAGTACTTC
.	TRBV9	TRBJ2-1	.	CASSLGLASNNEQFF	TGTGCCAGCAGCCTTGGCCTAGCGAGTAACAATGAGCAGTTCTTC
.	TRBV11-2	TRBJ2-4	.	CASRGRGVYF	TGTGCCAGCAGGGGGCGAGGCGTGTACTTC
.	TRBV5-1	TRBJ1-5	.	CASSWGENQPQHF	TGCGCCAGCAGCTGGGGGGAAAATCAGCCCCAGCATTTT
.	TRBV6-1	TRBJ1-5	once	CASRQGNNQPQHF	TGTGCCAGCAGGCAGGGTAACAATCAGCCCCAGCATTTT
.	TRBV18	TRBJ1-4	.	CASSPSGLEKLFF	TGTGCCAGCTCACCTTCGGGACTTGAAAAACTGTTTTTT
.	TRBV29-1	TRBJ2-3	.	CSVGAVTDTQYF	TGCAGCGTGGGGGCCGTCACAGATACGCAGTATTTT
TRBD2	TRBV30	TRBJ2-1	.	CAWSVISGTTYNEQFF	TGTGCCTGGAGTGTAATCAGCGGGACGACTTACAATGAGCAGTTCTTC
.	TRBV7-2	TRBJ2-1	once	CASSLGPLPYNEQFF	TGTGCCAGCAGCTTAGGTCCCTTACCCTACAATGAGCAGTTCTTC
.	TRBV19	TRBJ2-2	.	CASSIYSGELFF	TGTGCCAGTAGTATATATAGCGGGGAGCTGTTTTTT
.	TRBV5-1	TRBJ1-3	.	CASRQDWTSGNTIYF	TGCGCCAGCAGACAAGACTGGACCTCTGGAAACACCATATATTTT